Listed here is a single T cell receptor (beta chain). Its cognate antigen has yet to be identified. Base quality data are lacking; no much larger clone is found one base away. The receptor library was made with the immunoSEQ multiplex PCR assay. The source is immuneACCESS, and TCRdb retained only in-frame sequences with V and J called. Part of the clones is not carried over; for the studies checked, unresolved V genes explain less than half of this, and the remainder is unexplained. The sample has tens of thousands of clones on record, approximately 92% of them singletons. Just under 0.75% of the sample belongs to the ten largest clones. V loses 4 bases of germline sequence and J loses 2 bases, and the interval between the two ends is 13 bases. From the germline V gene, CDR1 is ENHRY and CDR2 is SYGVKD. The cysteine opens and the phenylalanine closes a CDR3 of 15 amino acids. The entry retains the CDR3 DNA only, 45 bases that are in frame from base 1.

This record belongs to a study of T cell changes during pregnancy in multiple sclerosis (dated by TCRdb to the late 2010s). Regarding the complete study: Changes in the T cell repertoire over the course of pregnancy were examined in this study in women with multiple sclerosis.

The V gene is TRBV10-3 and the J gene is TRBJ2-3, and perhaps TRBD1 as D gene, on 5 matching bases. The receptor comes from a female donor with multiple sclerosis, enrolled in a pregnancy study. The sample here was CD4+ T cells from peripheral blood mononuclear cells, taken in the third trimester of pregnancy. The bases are TGTGCCATCAGTGGGGCCACAGGCCCCACAGATACGCAGTATTTT. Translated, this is CAISGATGPTDTQYF.